In its sample, the clone carrying this TCR beta chain was seen a few times. Per the study methods: How many nucleated cells were present was estimated from reference gene primer amplification. Libraries were prepared by immunoSEQ multiplex PCR; TCRdb keeps only in-frame clonotypes and omits some of them. That table is the source of V, J and clone size, and D and trimming were worked out from the DNA. Here the sample spans approximately 58,000 clones, 77% being singletons. The CDR3 has 17 amino acids. CDR1 is SGHVS, CDR2 FNYEAQ, per germline. The V gene end was trimmed by 1 base and the J gene end by 5 bases; junction bases not matched to a gene: 6. This record belongs to a study of blood T cell repertoires in COVID-19.

The receptor was isolated from a man between 70 and 80 years old with active or convalescent COVID-19. The chain carries TRBV7-6 and TRBJ1-6; 9 nucleotides match TRBD1. The specimen was peripheral blood. This CDR3 reads CASSLGPTGGDNSPLHF. The CDR3 region has the DNA TGTGCCAGCAGCTTAGGGCCGACAGGGGGTGATAATTCACCCCTCCACTTT.